A selection of T cell receptor beta chains follows, all from one sample in a study of control samples from healthy donors and cancer patients. Sequencing was performed with immunoSEQ multiplex PCR; in TCRdb, only in-frame clones are kept and a portion is missing. The sample has 130,000 or so clones; over 85% are singletons. The sequenced material came from PBMCs. Every receptor here comes from a man in his fifties with head and neck cancer. The CDR3 runs from the conserved cysteine through the conserved F or W. D genes are given only for firm matches. Where a row states a size, it is once, few, many or the class of an expanded clone; other rows omit it.

clone_size,d_call,j_call,v_call,cdr3_aa,cdr3_nt
-,-,TRBJ1-1,TRBV12-3/TRBV12-4,CASSLYSTEAFF,TGTGCCAGCAGTTTATATTCGACTGAAGCTTTCTTT
-,-,TRBJ1-1,TRBV5-1,CASSFGQRNTEAFF,TGCGCCAGCAGCTTCGGACAGAGAAACACTGAAGCTTTCTTT
-,-,TRBJ1-5,TRBV4-1,CASSQGSYQPQHF,TGCGCCAGCAGCCAAGGGAGTTATCAGCCCCAGCATTTT
-,-,TRBJ2-1,TRBV11-3,CASSTTSNEQFF,TGTGCCAGCAGCACGACTAGCAATGAGCAGTTCTTC
-,-,TRBJ1-2,TRBV5-1,CASSPRPTGSYGYTF,TGCGCCAGCAGCCCCCGCCCGACCGGGTCCTATGGCTACACCTTC
once,-,TRBJ1-2,TRBV3-1/TRBV3-2,CASSSTQYGYTF,TGTGCCAGCAGCTCGACACAATATGGCTACACCTTC
few,-,TRBJ2-7,TRBV6-1,CASSAPGHREGYEQYF,TGTGCCAGCAGTGCGCCGGGACATAGGGAGGGGTACGAGCAGTACTTC
-,-,TRBJ1-2,TRBV27,CASRPLRDKGYTF,TGTGCCAGCAGACCTTTGAGGGATAAGGGCTACACCTTC
-,TRBD1,TRBJ1-3,TRBV10-3,CAISEWTGAGNTIYF,TGTGCCATCAGTGAGTGGACAGGGGCTGGAAACACCATATATTTT
-,-,TRBJ1-5,TRBV19,CASSIGVGRLNQPQHF,TGTGCCAGTAGTATAGGGGTAGGGCGCCTCAATCAGCCCCAGCATTTT
-,-,TRBJ1-4,TRBV3-1/TRBV3-2,CASSQEGFGEKLFF,TGTGCCAGCAGCCAAGAAGGGTTTGGCGAAAAACTGTTTTTT
once,-,TRBJ2-7,TRBV27,CASRGLFPLSRYEQYF,TGTGCCAGCAGGGGTCTGTTCCCTCTGAGCCGCTACGAGCAGTACTTC
once,-,TRBJ1-5,TRBV6-2/TRBV6-3,CASSYWGAQPQHF,TGTGCCAGCAGTTACTGGGGAGCTCAGCCCCAGCATTTT
few,-,TRBJ2-1,TRBV30,CAWSGGNEQFF,TGTGCCTGGAGTGGAGGAAATGAGCAGTTCTTC
-,-,TRBJ1-4,TRBV11-2,CASSPRDLDNEKLFF,TGTGCCAGCAGCCCCCGGGACCTCGATAATGAAAAACTGTTTTTT
-,TRBD2,TRBJ2-1,TRBV19,CASSAEAGTSGRNEQFF,TGTGCCAGTAGTGCTGAAGCCGGGACTAGCGGGAGGAATGAGCAGTTCTTC
few,-,TRBJ1-5,TRBV5-8,CASSSLTENQPQHF,TGTGCCAGCAGCTCGTTGACGGAGAATCAGCCCCAGCATTTT
-,-,TRBJ2-3,TRBV30,CAWSSGNTQYF,TGTGCCTGGAGTTCAGGAAATACGCAGTATTTT
-,-,TRBJ2-1,TRBV2,CASLPGLSYNEQFF,TGTGCCAGCCTACCGGGTCTCAGTTACAATGAGCAGTTCTTC
-,TRBD2,TRBJ2-7,TRBV28,CASKRDSYEQYF,TGTGCCAGCAAGCGGGACTCCTACGAGCAGTACTTC
once,TRBD2,TRBJ2-2,TRBV19,CASSIQQLAANTGELFF,TGTGCCAGTAGTATACAGCAACTAGCGGCTAACACCGGGGAGCTGTTTTTT
once,TRBD1,TRBJ1-5,TRBV29-1,CSVGAGQGDQPQHF,TGCAGCGTTGGAGCGGGACAGGGTGATCAGCCCCAGCATTTT
-,TRBD2,TRBJ2-7,TRBV5-4,CASSFLAGEGQYF,TGTGCCAGCAGCTTTCTAGCGGGAGAAGGGCAGTACTTC
-,TRBD2,TRBJ2-2,TRBV10-2,CASRGTSANTGELFF,TGCGCCAGCAGGGGGACTAGCGCAAACACCGGGGAGCTGTTTTTT
few,-,TRBJ1-1,TRBV5-6,CASSLGGKMNTEAFF,TGTGCCAGCAGCTTGGGAGGGAAGATGAACACTGAAGCTTTCTTT
-,-,TRBJ1-6,TRBV19,CASTYTDFNSPLHF,TGTGCCAGTACCTACACGGACTTTAATTCACCCCTCCACTTT
-,-,TRBJ2-7,TRBV6-5,CASSFKVGGEQYF,TGTGCCAGCAGTTTTAAGGTGGGTGGCGAGCAGTACTTC
-,TRBD2,TRBJ2-1,TRBV29-1,CSVGASGRREQFF,TGCAGCGTTGGGGCTAGCGGGAGGAGGGAGCAGTTCTTC
-,TRBD2,TRBJ2-5,TRBV3-1/TRBV3-2,CASSPWDYKTQYF,TGTGCCAGCAGCCCTTGGGACTATAAGACCCAGTACTTC
-,-,TRBJ1-2,TRBV7-2,CASSLGGAGSSHGYTF,TGTGCCAGCAGCTTAGGTGGGGCAGGGTCATCTCATGGCTACACCTTC
-,TRBD1,TRBJ1-5,TRBV2,CASSRGADSNQPQHF,TGTGCCAGCAGCAGGGGGGCCGATAGCAATCAGCCCCAGCATTTT
-,-,TRBJ2-2,TRBV15,CATSTDRRGGGELFF,TGTGCCACCAGCACCGACAGGAGAGGGGGCGGGGAGCTGTTTTTT
-,-,TRBJ1-1,TRBV29-1,CSGRDGNTEAFF,TGCAGCGGCCGGGACGGGAACACTGAAGCTTTCTTT
-,TRBD2,TRBJ2-1,TRBV28,CASSLAGLAGGNEQFF,TGTGCCAGCAGTTTAGCGGGGCTAGCGGGAGGAAATGAGCAGTTCTTC
-,-,TRBJ2-7,TRBV19,CASSFSGSISYEQYF,TGTGCCAGTAGTTTTAGCGGCTCGATTTCCTACGAGCAGTACTTC